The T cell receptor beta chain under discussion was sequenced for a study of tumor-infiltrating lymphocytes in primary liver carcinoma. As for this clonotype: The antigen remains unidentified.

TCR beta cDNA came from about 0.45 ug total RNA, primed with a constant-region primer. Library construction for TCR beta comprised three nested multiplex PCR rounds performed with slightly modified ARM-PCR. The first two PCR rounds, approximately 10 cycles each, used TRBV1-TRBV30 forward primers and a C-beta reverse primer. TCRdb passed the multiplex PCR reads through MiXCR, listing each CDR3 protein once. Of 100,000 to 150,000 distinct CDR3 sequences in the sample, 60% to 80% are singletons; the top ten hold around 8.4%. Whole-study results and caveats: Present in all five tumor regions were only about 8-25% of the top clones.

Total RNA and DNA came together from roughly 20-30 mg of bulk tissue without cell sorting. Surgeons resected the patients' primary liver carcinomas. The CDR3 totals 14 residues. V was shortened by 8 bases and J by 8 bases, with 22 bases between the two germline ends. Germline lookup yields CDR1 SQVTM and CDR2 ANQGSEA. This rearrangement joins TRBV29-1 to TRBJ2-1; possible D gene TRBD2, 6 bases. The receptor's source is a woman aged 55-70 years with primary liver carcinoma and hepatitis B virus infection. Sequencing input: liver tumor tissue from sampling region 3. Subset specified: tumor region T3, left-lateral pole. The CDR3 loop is CSIQGVSGSDEQFF. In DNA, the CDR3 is TGCAGCATCCAAGGGGTTAGCGGTAGTGATGAGCAGTTCTTC.